Below, one T cell receptor beta chain is given with its context. TCRdb's table, derived via immunoSEQ multiplex PCR, lists solely in-frame clones and lacks some. In the table there are some 390,000 clones, around 86% of which are singletons. This entry belongs to a study of blood T cell repertoires in COVID-19. Background on the study: The samples span acute and convalescent COVID-19 from the United States, Italy and Spain.

Material for sequencing was peripheral blood. This TCR was recovered from a human donor in a cohort sampled during active COVID-19.

CDR3: CASSVYAVSTDTQYF. DNA of the CDR3: TGTGCCAGCAGCGTATACGCGGTAAGCACAGATACGCAGTATTTT. The V gene is TRBV9, the J gene TRBJ2-3; D is undetermined. Germline V gene lookup returns CDR1 SGDLS and CDR2 YYNGEE. V gave up 1 base and J gave up 0 bases, with 9 bases separating them. This CDR3 is built from 15 residues.